These T cell receptor beta chains were read from a single sample in a study of T cell changes during pregnancy in multiple sclerosis. Using immunoSEQ multiplex PCR, the repertoire was profiled, and TCRdb retains in-frame clones only, with some absent. The data hold roughly 89,000 clones, with 90% to 95% observed a single time. This specimen was peripheral blood, taken in the third trimester of pregnancy. The receptors here all came from a female donor with multiple sclerosis, enrolled in a pregnancy study. The CDR3 runs from the conserved cysteine through the conserved F or W.

J gene: TRBJ1-2
V gene: TRBV30
CDR3 protein: CAWSKTGGVYGYTF

J gene: TRBJ2-1
V gene: TRBV5-1
CDR3 protein: CASSLGLAGGQQFF

J gene: TRBJ2-1
V gene: TRBV5-1
CDR3 protein: CASSFRWIAHDHEQFF

J gene: TRBJ2-5
V gene: TRBV6-6
CDR3 protein: CASSFRGGAGRETQYF

J gene: TRBJ2-3
V gene: TRBV25-1
CDR3 protein: CASSERLTGLHTQYF

J gene: TRBJ1-2
V gene: TRBV10-3
CDR3 protein: CAIRGAGTGDGYTF

J gene: TRBJ2-3
V gene: TRBV4-2
CDR3 protein: CASSQEPAPTGDTDTQYF

J gene: TRBJ2-3
V gene: TRBV5-4
CDR3 protein: CASSSSTDTQYF

J gene: TRBJ1-4
V gene: TRBV6-1
CDR3 protein: CASSLAINEKLFF

J gene: TRBJ2-7
V gene: TRBV27
CDR3 protein: CASRLAGGPIDEQYF

J gene: TRBJ2-3
V gene: TRBV19
CDR3 protein: CASSTGQGVRADTQYF

J gene: TRBJ1-1
V gene: TRBV5-1
CDR3 protein: CATRRGSGTEAFF

J gene: TRBJ2-1
V gene: TRBV7-9
CDR3 protein: CASSSRGFADHEQFF

J gene: TRBJ2-3
V gene: TRBV28
CDR3 protein: CASSYGARIAGGLSGTDTQYF

J gene: TRBJ2-5
V gene: TRBV27
CDR3 protein: CASSLLNSGRAQETQYF

J gene: TRBJ1-2
V gene: TRBV7-8
CDR3 protein: CASSLSGIPYGYTF

J gene: TRBJ2-2
V gene: TRBV7-9
CDR3 protein: CASSLGKEIGELFF

J gene: TRBJ2-5
V gene: TRBV2
CDR3 protein: CASSGPGSGRQETQYF

J gene: TRBJ2-7
V gene: TRBV27
CDR3 protein: CASTDRVAYEQYF

J gene: TRBJ1-4
V gene: TRBV6-6
CDR3 protein: CASSDRADEKLFF

J gene: TRBJ2-3
V gene: TRBV10-3
CDR3 protein: CAISEFISTLGTDTQYF

J gene: TRBJ1-1
V gene: TRBV5-1
CDR3 protein: CASSLDGQGFEAFF

J gene: TRBJ2-2
V gene: TRBV28
CDR3 protein: CASRPLGQINTGELFF

J gene: TRBJ2-7
V gene: TRBV29-1
CDR3 protein: CSVEAQGSPYEQYF

J gene: TRBJ1-5
V gene: TRBV28
CDR3 protein: CASGTGGRVQPQHF

J gene: TRBJ2-3
V gene: TRBV15
CDR3 protein: CATSRDRASGGLTDTQYF

J gene: TRBJ2-7
V gene: TRBV2
CDR3 protein: CTSGGRGYEQYF

J gene: TRBJ2-7
V gene: TRBV5-6
CDR3 protein: CASSSAGLAGGGTYEQYF

J gene: TRBJ1-1
V gene: TRBV28
CDR3 protein: CASSLGQGRAFF

J gene: TRBJ2-1
V gene: TRBV6-1
CDR3 protein: CASGERTGGWNEQFF

J gene: TRBJ1-1
V gene: TRBV6-1
CDR3 protein: CASSGGWTEAFF

J gene: TRBJ2-7
V gene: TRBV6-1
CDR3 protein: CASSEAGRVDEQYF

J gene: TRBJ1-2
V gene: TRBV6-1
CDR3 protein: CASSEGQGKAHGYTF

J gene: TRBJ2-3
V gene: TRBV28
CDR3 protein: CASSLLREDTDTQYF

J gene: TRBJ2-5
V gene: TRBV6-5
CDR3 protein: CASSTRETQYF

J gene: TRBJ1-1
V gene: TRBV28
CDR3 protein: CASSLGRLNTEAFF

J gene: TRBJ2-4
V gene: TRBV2
CDR3 protein: CASSVNRGLAKNIQYF

J gene: TRBJ2-7
V gene: TRBV19
CDR3 protein: CASSIGSEQYF

J gene: TRBJ2-3
V gene: TRBV6-5
CDR3 protein: CASSSTDRPSTDTQYF

J gene: TRBJ2-3
V gene: TRBV27
CDR3 protein: CASSLLSSTDTQYF

J gene: TRBJ2-3
V gene: TRBV19
CDR3 protein: CASSMGTSDTQYF

J gene: TRBJ2-5
V gene: TRBV5-1
CDR3 protein: CASSPEVETQYF

J gene: TRBJ1-4
V gene: TRBV6-6
CDR3 protein: CASSYGAANSEKLFF

J gene: TRBJ2-7
V gene: TRBV11-3
CDR3 protein: CASSADTGSLYEQYF

J gene: TRBJ2-1
V gene: TRBV29-1
CDR3 protein: CSVQSGGRDLRGEQFF

J gene: TRBJ2-5
V gene: TRBV5-6
CDR3 protein: CASSLEARGYQETQYF

J gene: TRBJ1-5
V gene: TRBV7-8
CDR3 protein: CASSSQGDQPQHF

J gene: TRBJ2-3
V gene: TRBV27
CDR3 protein: CASSGLGSGIPTDTQYF

J gene: TRBJ1-3
V gene: TRBV6-5
CDR3 protein: CASSYYGRGSGNTIYF

J gene: TRBJ1-3
V gene: TRBV19
CDR3 protein: CASSFDRSSSGNTIYF

J gene: TRBJ2-7
V gene: TRBV18
CDR3 protein: CASSLDRGYEQYF